The clone carrying this TCR beta chain appeared a single time. Its matching antigen is unknown. The time point here: persistent/refractory GD, antithyroid drugs over 5 years with positive TRAb. From RNA extracted from PBMCs, the TCR library was made. This sample was included in a study of regulatory T cells in long-lasting Graves disease. In the study overall: With positive TSH receptor antibodies and over 5 years of antithyroid drugs, Graves' disease was considered persistent. Broader study findings: It was possible that the small sample size reduced accuracy.

Trimming cost V 2 bases and J 6 bases; bases outside gene matches: 5. The germline V gene encodes CDR1 SEHNR and CDR2 FQNEAQ (reference sequence). There are 15 residues in the CDR3. Arm-PCR of CDR3 regions with iRepertoire HTBI primers generated TCR beta libraries. MiXCR, applied by TCRdb to the multiplex PCR reads, yields one record per CDR3 protein. The table shows more than 300,000 distinct CDR3 sequences, with 20% to 25% occurring only once. The source material was peripheral blood mononuclear cells (PBMCs), sampled when the disease was refractory, from a patient treated with antithyroid drugs. V is TRBV7-9 and J is TRBJ2-2, with 8 bases lining up with TRBD1. This TCR was sampled from a woman between 40 and 50 years old with Graves disease. The CDR3 sequence is CASSLSPTGAGELFF. CDR3 DNA: TGTGCCAGCAGCTTATCGCCGACAGGGGCCGGGGAGCTGTTTTTT.